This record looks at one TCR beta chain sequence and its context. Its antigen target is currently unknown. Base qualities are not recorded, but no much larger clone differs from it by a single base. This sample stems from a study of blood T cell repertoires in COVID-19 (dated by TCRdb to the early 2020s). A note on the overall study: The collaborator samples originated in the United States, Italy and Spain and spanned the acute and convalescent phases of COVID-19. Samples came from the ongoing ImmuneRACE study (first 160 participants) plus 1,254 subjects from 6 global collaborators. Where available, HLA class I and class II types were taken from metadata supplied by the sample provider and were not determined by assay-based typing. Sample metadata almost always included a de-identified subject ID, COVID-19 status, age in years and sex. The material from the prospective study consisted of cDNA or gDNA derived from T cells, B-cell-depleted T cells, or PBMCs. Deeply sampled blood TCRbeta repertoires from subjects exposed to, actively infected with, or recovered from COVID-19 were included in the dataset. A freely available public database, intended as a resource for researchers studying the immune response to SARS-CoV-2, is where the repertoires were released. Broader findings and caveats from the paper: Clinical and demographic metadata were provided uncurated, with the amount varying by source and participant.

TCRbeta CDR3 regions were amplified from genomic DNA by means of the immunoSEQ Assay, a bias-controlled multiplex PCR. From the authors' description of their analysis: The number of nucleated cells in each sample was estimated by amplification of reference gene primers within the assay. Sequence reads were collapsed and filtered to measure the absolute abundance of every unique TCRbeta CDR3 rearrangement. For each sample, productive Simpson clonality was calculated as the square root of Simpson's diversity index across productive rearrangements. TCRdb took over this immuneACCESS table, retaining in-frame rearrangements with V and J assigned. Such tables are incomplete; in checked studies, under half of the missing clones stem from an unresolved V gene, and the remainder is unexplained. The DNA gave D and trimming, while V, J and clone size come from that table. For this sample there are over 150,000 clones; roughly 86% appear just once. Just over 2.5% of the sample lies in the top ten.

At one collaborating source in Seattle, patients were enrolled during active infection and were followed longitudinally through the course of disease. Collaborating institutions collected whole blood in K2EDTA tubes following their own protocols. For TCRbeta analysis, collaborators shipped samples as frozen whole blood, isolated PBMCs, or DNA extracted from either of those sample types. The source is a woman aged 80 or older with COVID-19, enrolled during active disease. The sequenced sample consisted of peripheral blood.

For the CDR3, the sequence is CASSEAGYEQYF. The bases read TGTGCCAGCAGTGAAGCCGGGTACGAGCAGTACTTC. Rearrangement joined TRBV6-1 to TRBJ2-7; the D segment cannot be called with confidence. The junction shows trimming of 0 bases on V and 4 bases on J, plus 4 bases between the germline ends. Counted from cysteine to phenylalanine, this CDR3 has 12 amino acids. Only the CDR3 portion is preserved as DNA: 36 bases, with reading frame beginning at the first base. Reading the germline V gene gives CDR1 MNHNS and CDR2 SASEGT.